One TCR beta chain is described in this entry. Its antigen is unknown. This CDR3 has 17 amino acids. In germline, CDR1 is SGHAT, CDR2 FQDESV (reference sequence). V shed 0 bases and J 7 bases; nucleotides not matched to a gene: 8. The sample comes from a study of cytomegalovirus exposure and HLA in healthy donors. Donors came from a validation cohort of about 110 subjects, distinct from the first 666-subject cohort. Study-wide results and limits: Among the CMV-associated chains, three were confirmed in vitro as specific for CMV antigens. A list of approximately 160 TCR beta chains associated with cytomegalovirus was given. Subsequent analysis revealed that first-cohort TCR clusters tended to co-occur in the 90 to 150 validation repertoires.

The protocol was immunoSEQ multiplex PCR, while the TCRdb copy is restricted to in-frame clones and leaves out a portion. The sample has some 130,000 clones, just under 85% seen once; the top ten hold 25% to 30%. The sequence was obtained from a man in his thirties or forties in good health and CMV-seropositive. The sequenced sample was PBMCs. The rearrangement links TRBV11-1 to TRBJ2-1; TRBD2 matches at 11 bases. Written as DNA, the CDR3 is TGTGCCAGCAGCTTAGCGCTCAGGACTAGCGGGCAGAATGAGCAGTTCTTC. Translation gives CASSLALRTSGQNEQFF.